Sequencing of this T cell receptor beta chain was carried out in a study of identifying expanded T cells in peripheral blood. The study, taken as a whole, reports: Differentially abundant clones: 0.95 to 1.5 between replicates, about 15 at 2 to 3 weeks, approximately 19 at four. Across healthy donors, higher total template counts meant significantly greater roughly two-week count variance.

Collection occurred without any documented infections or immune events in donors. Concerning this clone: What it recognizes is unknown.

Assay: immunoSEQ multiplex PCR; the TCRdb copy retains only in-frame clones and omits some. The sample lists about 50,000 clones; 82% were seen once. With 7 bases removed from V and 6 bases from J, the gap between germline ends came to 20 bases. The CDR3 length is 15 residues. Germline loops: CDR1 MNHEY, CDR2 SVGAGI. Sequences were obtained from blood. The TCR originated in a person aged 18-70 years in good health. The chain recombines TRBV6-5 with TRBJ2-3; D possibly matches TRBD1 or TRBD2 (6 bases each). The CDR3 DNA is TGTGCCAGCATTCCCCGGGGGCCAGGGACCGATACGCAGTATTTT. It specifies CASIPRGPGTDTQYF.